The 25 T cell receptor beta chains reported below all come from one sample, sequenced in a study of T cell repertoires in cytomegalovirus infection. TCRdb called the reads again in MiXCR, with one record for every CDR3 protein. The sample carries approximately 310,000 distinct CDR3 sequences, around a quarter recorded once. Antigens of these TCRs are unknown. Sequencing used cultured PBMCs, obtained from culture after CMV antigen stimulation. The receptors were gathered from a human donor in good health (CMV status not recorded). Some clones in this sample may be carry-over from other donors' samples.

This clonotype came up many times. The chain joins TRBV7-8 to TRBJ2-7; 7 bases line up with TRBD2. The junction had 4 bases not matched to a gene; V was cut back by 1 base and J by 4 bases. The CDR3 has 14 amino acids. Germline V gene lookup returns CDR1 SGHVS and CDR2 FQNEAQ. CDR3 bases: TGTGCCAGCAGCTTAGGGGCTAGCGGATACGAGCAGTACGTC. Translating gives CASSLGASGYEQYV.

The chain uses TRBV28 and TRBJ2-4; 7 nucleotides match TRBD1. The CDR3 runs to 13 residues. V shed 11 bases, J shed 6 bases, and the junction held 10 bases outside the gene matches. CDR1 MDHEN and CDR2 SYDVKM come from the germline V gene. CDR3 sequence reads: CAAEQGPGNIQYF. CDR3 nucleotides: TGTGCCGCGGAACAGGGGCCCGGAAACATTCAGTACTTC.

This clonotype was seen more than once but under ten times. The chain uses TRBV11-1 and TRBJ2-7, with D unclear. Trimming took 2 bases from V and 3 from J, leaving 8 bases between them. CDR1 and CDR2 from the germline V gene are SGHAT and FQDESV (reference sequence). The CDR3 is made up of 13 amino acids. The CDR3 spells CASSLNSLYEQYF. The CDR3, as DNA: TGTGCCAGCAGCTTAAACAGCCTCTACGAGCAGTACTTC.

A few counts support this clonotype. The V gene is TRBV6-1, the J gene TRBJ1-4, with D possibly matching TRBD1 (5 bases). This CDR3 comprises 15 residues. V lost 9 bases, J lost 3 bases, and 17 bases lay in between. Germline-derived CDR1 and CDR2 are MNHNS and SASEGT. CDR3 DNA sequence: TGTGCCAGTCAGGGACGGAGACACCCTAATGAAAAACTGTTTTTT. Protein: CASQGRRHPNEKLFF.

This clonotype was counted many times. The chain recombines TRBV20-1 with TRBJ2-1; D gene ambiguous. Germline assignment: CDR1 DFQATT and CDR2 SNEGSKA (reference sequence). The CDR3 is made up of 14 amino acids. The V end was cut by 3 bases, the J end by 0 bases, with 9 bases between. CDR3 region: CSARSPSSYNEQFF. Written as DNA, the CDR3 is TGCAGTGCTAGGTCCCCTAGCTCCTACAATGAGCAGTTCTTC.

This clonotype has more than one count but fewer than ten. The V call is TRBV2, the J call TRBJ1-5; TRBD1 might be the D (6 bases). The germline V and J ends were trimmed by 3 bases and 1 base, with 10 bases remaining between them. The germline V gene encodes CDR1 SNHLY and CDR2 FYNNEI. This CDR3 has 15 amino acids. The CDR3 DNA reads as TGTGCCAGCAGTGAGACAGGTGCCAGCAATCAGCCCCAGCATTTT. This sequence encodes CASSETGASNQPQHF.

In nucleotides, the CDR3 is TGTGCCAGCAGTTCCCCGGGGGGGCCCTACGAGCAGTACTTC. Protein: CASSSPGGPYEQYF. The chain carries TRBV28 and TRBJ2-7; 8 bases line up with TRBD2. Germline CDR1 is MDHEN and CDR2 is SYDVKM. J lost 2 bases, V lost 4 bases, and 4 bases had no gene match. This CDR3 has 14 residues.

The rearrangement joins TRBV5-6 to TRBJ2-3, with D unresolved. CDR1 is SGHDT, CDR2 YYEEEE, per germline. The CDR3 is 15 amino acids. Trimming removed 4 bases at V and 2 bases at J, with 14 bases between. The CDR3 sequence: CASSVRVRLTDTQYF. The CDR3 DNA is TGTGCCAGCAGCGTCCGGGTCAGGCTCACAGATACGCAGTATTTT.

J is TRBJ1-6 and V is TRBV5-4; D perhaps matches TRBD1 (6 bases). In germline, CDR1 is SGHNT, CDR2 YYREEE (reference sequence). Trimming took off 5 bases at V and 8 bases at J, with 14 bases between the two ends. This CDR3 contains 14 residues. The DNA of the CDR3 is TGTGCCAGCAGACTACAGGGTGAGGATTCACCCCTCCACTTT. Protein sequence: CASRLQGEDSPLHF. Variable domain in full (rest from reference TRBV5-4 and TRBJ1-6): ETGVTQSPTHLIKTRGQQVTLRCSSQSGHNTVSWYQQALGQGPQFIFQYYREEENGRGNFPPRFSGLQFPNYSSELNVNALELDDSALYLCASRLQGEDSPLHFGNGTRLTVT.

The chain employs TRBV18 and TRBJ2-3; D is ambiguous. Germline CDR1 and CDR2: KGHSH and LQKENI. The CDR3 consists of 13 residues. Trimming shortened V by 3 bases and J by 4 bases, and 8 bases separated the two germline ends. CDR3 nucleotide sequence: TGTGCCAGCTCACCGGATCTCGCAGATACGCAGTATTTT. Translating it yields CASSPDLADTQYF.

The genes are TRBV20-1 and TRBJ2-6; tentative D call: TRBD1 (5 bases). This CDR3 has 14 residues. Deletions cut 5 bases from V and 0 bases from J, with 8 bases between. Germline V gene data show CDR1 as DFQATT and CDR2 as SNEGSKA (reference sequence). Here the CDR3 reads CSAGQGSGANVLTF. The CDR3 nucleotides read TGCAGTGCTGGGCAGGGCTCTGGGGCCAACGTCCTGACTTTC.

This clonotype was observed at least ten times. This chain uses TRBV7-2 with TRBJ2-5, with 9 bases fitting TRBD1. This CDR3 spans 14 amino acids. Per the germline V gene, CDR1 is SGHTA and CDR2 is FQGNSA. Trimming took 5 bases from V and 4 from J; bases not matched to a gene: 5. The CDR3 DNA reads as TGTGCCAGCAGCGCCACAGGGGGCCCAGAGACCCAGTACTTC. Protein: CASSATGGPETQYF. Drawing the rest from reference TRBV7-2 and TRBJ2-5, the complete variable domain is GAGVSQSPSNKVTEKGKDVELRCDPISGHTALYWYRQSLGQGLEFLIYFQGNSAPDKSGLPSDRFSAERTGGSVSTLTIQRTQQEDSAVYLCASSATGGPETQYFGPGTRLLVL.

This clonotype was observed many times. The V gene is TRBV7-2, the J gene TRBJ1-1, with TRBD1 matching 7 bases. Germline CDR1 is SGHTA and CDR2 is FQGNSA. This CDR3 spans 14 amino acids. Germline trimming cut 7 bases from V and 1 base from J; bases unmatched to any gene: 6. The CDR3: CASTMGQSNTEAFF. DNA for the CDR3: TGTGCCAGCACCATGGGACAGTCGAACACTGAAGCTTTCTTT.

This clonotype turned up a few times. This chain joins TRBV5-4 and TRBJ1-3; perhaps TRBD1 as D (6 bases). There are 15 residues in the CDR3. Trimming pared 4 bases from V and 0 bases from J, leaving 11 bases between. CDR1 and CDR2 from the germline V gene are SGHNT and YYREEE (reference sequence). The CDR3 bases are TGTGCCAGCAGCGTTACAGGGATCTCTGGAAACACCATATATTTT. This gives the protein CASSVTGISGNTIYF.

This clonotype has a handful of counts. The chain has TRBV28 and TRBJ2-1; 11 bases align to TRBD2. This CDR3 has 16 amino acids. The trim removed 6 bases at V and 6 bases at J, leaving 10 bases unmatched. The germline V gene has CDR1 MDHEN and CDR2 SYDVKM. CDR3 bases: TGTGCCAGCAGCGGAGCTAGCGGGAGGTATGCCAATGAGCAGTTCTTC. Its protein is CASSGASGRYANEQFF.

This clonotype was found a few times. The rearrangement links TRBV27 to TRBJ1-2; TRBD1 matches 12 bases. After removal of 6 bases from V and 10 bases from J, the junction contained 12 bases not matched to a gene. The CDR3 extends over 15 amino acids. Germline assignment: CDR1 MNHEY and CDR2 SMNVEV (reference sequence). CDR3 DNA: TGTGCCAGCAGACCTTCTGGGACAGGGGGCGCGGACTACACCTTC. Amino acid sequence: CASRPSGTGGADYTF.

This clonotype has ten or more counts. The chain recombines TRBV7-8 with TRBJ1-1; D is possibly TRBD1 (5 bases). CDR1 and CDR2 from the germline V gene are SGHVS and FQNEAQ. The CDR3 is made up of 16 amino acids. V shed 1 base and J shed 3 bases, with 15 bases lying between them. The CDR3 coding sequence is TGTGCCAGCAGCTTAGAGGTAGGGGCGTTGGACACTGAAGCTTTCTTT. Its translation is CASSLEVGALDTEAFF.

This clonotype was picked up a small number of times. The J gene is TRBJ2-3, the V gene TRBV9, with D unclear. This CDR3 is 14 amino acids long. The germline CDR1 and CDR2 sequences are SGDLS and YYNGEE. The ends were cut back, 0 bases at V and 2 bases at J, with 7 bases in the middle. This CDR3 is CASSVAATTDTQYF. The CDR3 nucleotides are TGTGCCAGCAGCGTAGCGGCAACCACAGATACGCAGTATTTT. The entire variable domain, with the rest obtained from reference TRBV9 and TRBJ2-3, is as follows: DSGVTQTPKHLITATGQRVTLRCSPRSGDLSVYWYQQSLDQGLQFLIQYYNGEERAKGNILERFSAQQFPDLHSELNLSSLELGDSALYFCASSVAATTDTQYFGPGTRLTVL.

This clonotype showed up many times. This rearrangement joins TRBV2 to TRBJ2-1; 9 nucleotides line up with TRBD1. The CDR3 totals 11 residues. Losses at the gene ends were 11 bases for V and 4 bases for J; bases not matched to a gene: 0. CDR1 and CDR2 from the germline V gene are SNHLY and FYNNEI. The DNA for the CDR3 is TGTGCCGGACAGGGGTACAATGAGCAGTTCTTC. Translating it yields CAGQGYNEQFF.

This clonotype was observed many times. The chain has TRBV28 and TRBJ2-1; the match to TRBD2 covers 7 bases. Germline V gene lookup returns CDR1 MDHEN and CDR2 SYDVKM. V shed 4 bases, J shed 0 bases, and the junction held 6 bases outside the gene matches. CDR3 size: 16 residues. This chain's CDR3 is CASSSLAGPSYNEQFF. For the CDR3, the DNA is TGTGCCAGCAGTTCGTTAGCGGGCCCCTCCTACAATGAGCAGTTCTTC.

This clonotype was counted only a few times. The rearrangement links TRBV7-2 to TRBJ2-1, with 10 bases aligning to TRBD2. V dropped 6 bases and J dropped 7; count of bases not matched to a gene: 6. The germline V gene has CDR1 SGHTA and CDR2 FQGNSA. The CDR3 extends over 14 amino acids. CDR3 sequence reads: CASSQREGGNEQFF. The CDR3 DNA sequence: TGTGCCAGCAGTCAGCGGGAGGGCGGAAATGAGCAGTTCTTC.

The V gene is TRBV7-6, the J gene TRBJ2-3, with 11 nucleotides matching TRBD2. The CDR3 spans 14 residues. In germline, CDR1 is SGHVS, CDR2 FNYEAQ. V trimming: 3 bases; J trimming: 6 bases; junction bases outside the gene matches: 2. In DNA, the CDR3 is TGTGCCAGCAGCTTGACTAGCGGGATGGATACGCAGTATTTT. It specifies CASSLTSGMDTQYF.

The table lists this clonotype with a few counts. The chain links TRBV28 to TRBJ2-1; unclear D gene. Trimming took off 5 bases at V and 5 bases at J, with 10 bases between the two ends. Germline assignment: CDR1 MDHEN and CDR2 SYDVKM. The CDR3 sequence is 13 residues long. The CDR3 region has the DNA TGTGCCAGCAGTCGCTTTAGGGACAATGAGCAGTTCTTC. Protein: CASSRFRDNEQFF.

CDR3 amino acids: CASSNTGVGYTF. As DNA, the CDR3 is TGTGCCAGCAGCAATACAGGGGTTGGCTACACCTTC. This rearrangement joins TRBV27 to TRBJ1-2; TRBD1 agrees at 7 bases. The V segment lost 6 bases and the J segment 7 bases; nucleotides outside the gene matches: 5. The CDR3 totals 12 residues. Germline V gives CDR1 MNHEY, CDR2 SMNVEV (reference sequence).

There are many counts of this clonotype. The chain combines TRBV11-3 with TRBJ2-6, with 10 bases lining up with TRBD2. Germline V CDR1 and CDR2: SGHNT, YENEEA. The ends lost 0 bases at V and 3 bases at J; junction bases unmatched: 2. This CDR3 has 17 amino acids. This chain's CDR3 is CASSLEIAGGGANVLTF. For the CDR3, the DNA is TGTGCCAGCAGCTTAGAAATAGCGGGAGGTGGGGCCAACGTCCTGACTTTC.